The 19 T cell receptor beta chains below come from one sample, sequenced in a study of T cells in Graves' hyperthyroidism and ophthalmopathy. RNA transcripts gave rise to amplified TCR beta CDR3 regions. The HTBI primer set served for first-round RT-PCR of the TCR CDR3. TCRdb re-called the multiplex PCR reads through MiXCR, storing one row per CDR3 protein. The data hold 300,000 to 450,000 distinct CDR3 sequences, with less than 15% observed a single time. The sequenced material came from blood. The source of these receptors is a man between 25 and 39 years old with Graves' hyperthyroidism that later progressed to Graves' ophthalmopathy.

The chain combines TRBV20-1 with TRBJ2-3; 8 nucleotides match TRBD1. Germline values: CDR1 DFQATT, CDR2 SNEGSKA (reference sequence). Trimming took 3 bases from V and 1 from J; bases not matched to a gene: 6. CDR3 length: 15 residues. The DNA of the CDR3 is TGCAGTGCTAGGTCAGGGGGCCGGGGCACAGATACGCAGTATTTT. This sequence encodes CSARSGGRGTDTQYF.

The V and J genes are TRBV30 and TRBJ1-3, with D unclear. This CDR3 comprises 11 residues. V gave up 3 bases and J gave up 8 bases, with 8 bases separating them. Germline assignment: CDR1 GTSNPN and CDR2 SVGIG (reference sequence). The CDR3 DNA sequence: TGTGCCTGGAGCCTTTGGGACACCATATATTTT. This encodes CAWSLWDTIYF.

A few counts support this clonotype. The chain carries TRBV10-3 and TRBJ1-1; 7 nucleotides align to TRBD1. The J segment lost 4 bases and the V segment lost 8 bases, leaving 7 bases of the junction unmatched. CDR1 is ENHRY, CDR2 SYGVKD, per germline. The CDR3 consists of 13 residues. In DNA, the CDR3 is TGTGCCATCGAGACAGGGAGGGGCACTGAAGCTTTCTTT. This encodes CAIETGRGTEAFF.

Concerning this clonotype itself: Mismatch with germline at one junction end may stem from a read error. This chain links TRBV7-3 with TRBJ2-6; TRBD2 aligns across 12 bases. CDR1 is SGHTA and CDR2 is FQGTGA in the germline V gene. The CDR3 totals 19 residues. The CDR3: CASSLSRLAGEPGANALTF. In nucleotides, the CDR3 is TGTGCCAGCAGCTTATCCCGACTAGCGGGAGAACCTGGGGCCAACGCCCTGACTTTC. Full variable domain (remainder filled in from reference TRBV7-3 and TRBJ2-6): GAGVSQTPSNKVTEKGKYVELRCDPISGHTALYWYRQSLGQGPEFLIYFQGTGAADDSGLPNDRFFAVRPEGSVSTLKIQRTERGDSAVYLCASSLSRLAGEPGANALTFGAGSRLTVL.

The sample holds many counts of this clonotype. The chain combines TRBV2 with TRBJ1-2, with 9 bases matching TRBD1. The CDR3 length is 12 residues. The V segment lost 9 bases and the J segment 8 bases; nucleotides outside the gene matches: 7. Germline V gene lookup returns CDR1 SNHLY and CDR2 FYNNEI. The CDR3 reads CARYRTGVGYTF. Written as DNA, the CDR3 is TGTGCCAGATATCGGACAGGGGTCGGCTACACCTTC.

In this sample, this clonotype turned up many times. The V call is TRBV6-1, the J call TRBJ2-7; maybe TRBD1 (5 bases). V lost 6 bases and J 4 bases, leaving 19 bases between the germline ends. Germline V lookup: CDR1 MNHNS, CDR2 SASEGT. The CDR3 sequence is 15 residues long. CDR3 protein: CASRPSSGIQYEQYF. In DNA, the CDR3 is TGTGCCAGCAGACCCTCCTCAGGGATACAGTACGAGCAGTACTTC.

The CDR3 DNA reads as TGTGCCAACTTTGCGGGACTCACCACCTATGGCTACACCTTC. It translates to CANFAGLTTYGYTF. The chain links TRBV30 to TRBJ1-2, with D perhaps TRBD1 (5 bases). From germline, CDR1 is GTSNPN and CDR2 SVGIG (reference sequence). V gave up 8 bases and J gave up 4 bases, with 20 bases separating them. This CDR3 has 14 amino acids. The full variable domain, completed using reference TRBV30 and TRBJ1-2, is SQTIHQWPATLVQPVGSPLSLECTVEGTSNPNLYWYRQAAGRGLQLLFYSVGIGQISSEVPQNLSASRPQDRQFILSSKKLLLSDSGFYLCANFAGLTTYGYTFGSGTRLTVV.

In its sample, this clonotype was seen many times. The chain links TRBV30 to TRBJ1-5; D is perhaps TRBD1 (5 bases). Germline CDR1 is GTSNPN and CDR2 is SVGIG (reference sequence). The CDR3 contains 13 residues. The ends were cut back, 5 bases at V and 5 bases at J, with 13 bases in the middle. CDR3 sequence (DNA): TGTGCCTGGGCGAGGGGCCCAGATCAGCCCCAGCATTTT. It is translated as CAWARGPDQPQHF.

This clonotype was seen a handful of times. This chain links TRBV4-1 with TRBJ2-5; TRBD2 matches at 9 bases. Germline V gene lookup returns CDR1 MGHRA and CDR2 YSYEKL. The V segment lost 4 bases and the J segment 2 bases; nucleotides outside the gene matches: 8. The CDR3 contains 16 residues. In DNA, the CDR3 is TGCGCCAGCAGCCTCAGAGCGGGGGGAGGGCAAGAGACCCAGTACTTC. Translated: CASSLRAGGGQETQYF.

This clonotype occurred a few times. The chain uses TRBV20-1 and TRBJ1-5, with 8 positions matching TRBD1. The CDR3 runs to 14 residues. V trimming: 0 bases; J trimming: 7 bases; junction bases outside the gene matches: 5. CDR1 and CDR2 (germline): DFQATT, SNEGSKA (reference sequence). CDR3 in amino acids: CSARETGVMQPQHF. In DNA, the CDR3 is TGCAGTGCTAGAGAGACAGGGGTTATGCAGCCCCAGCATTTT.

This clonotype was recorded at least ten times. The chain couples TRBV6-2 or TRBV6-3 to TRBJ1-5; no firm D call. Between the trimmed V and J ends, which lost 2 bases and 6 bases, there was a span of 8 bases. The CDR3 length is 13 residues. Germline V CDR1 and CDR2: MNHEY, SVGEGT. The CDR3 reads CASSYKVSQPQHF. In DNA, the CDR3 is TGTGCCAGCAGTTACAAAGTGAGTCAGCCCCAGCATTTT.

The chain recombines TRBV11-2 with TRBJ2-2; TRBD2 aligns across 7 bases. V shed 3 bases, J shed 5 bases, and the junction held 9 bases outside the gene matches. This CDR3 is 16 amino acids long. Germline loops: CDR1 SGHAT, CDR2 FQNNGV. The CDR3 loop is CASSFRPGGWTGELFF. The CDR3 coding sequence is TGTGCCAGCAGCTTTAGGCCGGGGGGTTGGACCGGGGAGCTGTTTTTT. Drawing the rest from reference TRBV11-2 and TRBJ2-2, the complete variable domain is EAGVAQSPRYKIIEKRQSVAFWCNPISGHATLYWYQQILGQGPKLLIQFQNNGVVDDSQLPKDRFSAERLKGVDSTLKIQPAKLEDSAVYLCASSFRPGGWTGELFFGEGSRLTVL.

This clonotype was detected only a few times. V usage is TRBV20-1 and J usage is TRBJ2-1, with D possibly TRBD2 on 7 matching bases. Germline V gene lookup returns CDR1 DFQATT and CDR2 SNEGSKA (reference sequence). The V gene lost 2 bases and the J gene lost 7 bases, with 18 bases spanning the gap. This CDR3 is built from 15 residues. The DNA for the CDR3 is TGCAGTGCTAGATCGGGCGGGGGCCTTCTAAATGAGCAGTTCTTC. Translated, it gives CSARSGGGLLNEQFF.

This clonotype was observed at least ten times. This chain's CDR3 is CASSEEGWADSNQPQHF. The CDR3 DNA sequence: TGTGCCAGCAGTGAAGAGGGGTGGGCAGATAGCAATCAGCCCCAGCATTTT. The chain couples TRBV2 to TRBJ1-5; D might be TRBD1 (5 bases). This CDR3 has 17 residues. Trimming removed 1 base from V and 0 bases from J, with 13 bases in between. Germline CDR1 SNHLY, CDR2 FYNNEI.

This clonotype was observed a handful of times. This chain links TRBV6-2 or TRBV6-3 with TRBJ2-2, with 9 nucleotides matching TRBD2. The V and J ends lost 6 bases and 8 bases, in that order; junction bases with no gene match: 1. Per germline, CDR1 MNHEY and CDR2 SVGEGT. The CDR3 is 12 amino acids. The CDR3 DNA follows: TGTGCCAGCAGGGCGGGGGGGGGGGAGCTGTTTTTT. Amino acid sequence: CASRAGGGELFF.

This clonotype was counted ten times or more. This chain connects TRBV20-1 to TRBJ1-5, with D maybe TRBD1 (5 bases). Germline CDR1 is DFQATT and CDR2 is SNEGSKA (reference sequence). This CDR3 spans 14 amino acids. Trimming pared 0 bases from V and 9 bases from J, leaving 15 bases between. CDR3 protein: CSARDLGGGGPQHF. CDR3 DNA sequence: TGCAGTGCTAGAGATCTGGGGGGAGGAGGGCCCCAGCATTTT.

This chain connects TRBV10-3 to TRBJ2-2, with 8 nucleotides matching TRBD1. This CDR3 spans 14 amino acids. Trimming took 7 bases from V and 3 from J; bases not matched to a gene: 4. The germline gives CDR1 ENHRY, CDR2 SYGVKD. The CDR3 here is CAITDREDTGELFF. The CDR3 DNA reads TGTGCCATCACGGACAGGGAAGACACCGGGGAGCTGTTTTTT.

This clonotype was counted ten times or more. V and J are TRBV7-3 and TRBJ1-2; 8 bases agree with TRBD1. V shed 3 bases, J shed 5 bases, and the junction held 2 bases outside the gene matches. This CDR3 has 13 residues. In germline, CDR1 is SGHTA, CDR2 FQGTGA. CDR3 sequence: CASSFGQGYGYTF. CDR3 bases: TGTGCCAGCAGCTTCGGACAGGGATATGGCTACACCTTC.

There are many counts of this clonotype. CDR3 residues: CASSLAGTEKQPQHF. CDR3 bases: TGCGCCAGCAGCTTGGCAGGGACAGAGAAACAGCCCCAGCATTTT. The chain employs TRBV5-1 and TRBJ1-5; 7 nucleotides line up with TRBD1. CDR1 and CDR2 from the germline V gene are SGHRS and YFSETQ. J lost 7 bases, V lost 0 bases, and 7 bases had no gene match. The CDR3 consists of 15 residues.